Given below is one TCR beta chain in context. The target antigen is unknown. The protocol was immunoSEQ multiplex PCR, while the TCRdb copy is restricted to in-frame clones and leaves out a portion. The sample has under 95,000 clones, roughly 80% seen once. The data were taken from a study of PD-1 blockade in mismatch repair-deficient tumors. On the study more broadly: Enrolled about 2013-2017, patients had progressing, pretreated mismatch repair-deficient cancers of over nine types. Study findings and constraints: After pembrolizumab, tumor-resident clones rose rapidly, then generally contracted before radiologic responses.

Three pembrolizumab responders had their TCRs sequenced. The sequence derives from an adult with mismatch repair-deficient cancer. Source: peripheral blood, taken 12 weeks after starting pembrolizumab.

The CDR3 here is CASSPSGTSGLETQYF. The CDR3 nucleotides read TGTGCCAGCAGCCCTTCCGGGACTAGCGGGTTAGAGACCCAGTACTTC. The chain joins TRBV9 to TRBJ2-5; 12 nucleotides align to TRBD2. The CDR3 totals 16 residues. Trimming removed 4 bases from V and 4 bases from J; junction bases left unmatched: 8. Germline CDR1 is SGDLS and CDR2 is YYNGEE.